The rows below give T cell receptor beta chains drawn from one sample of a study of blood T cell repertoires in COVID-19. The method was immunoSEQ multiplex PCR; TCRdb's version includes in-frame clones alone and lacks a portion of them. The profile shows roughly 150,000 clones, roughly 80% of them singletons. Specimen: peripheral blood. The receptors were gathered from a woman older than 75 with COVID-19, enrolled during active disease. Both conserved end residues are part of each CDR3. D genes are given only for firm matches. Size tells how often a clone was seen (once, few, many) or the class of an expanded clone, and some rows leave it out.

D gene,clone size,J gene,V gene,CDR3 protein,CDR3 DNA
.,once,TRBJ1-5,TRBV9,CASSVGGGSGQPQHF,TGTGCCAGCAGCGTAGGTGGGGGGTCGGGTCAGCCCCAGCATTTT
TRBD2,.,TRBJ2-7,TRBV27,CASSLAGIGEQYF,TGTGCCAGCAGTCTAGCGGGAATAGGTGAGCAGTACTTC
.,.,TRBJ1-2,TRBV21-1,CASSKCLRHHFYGYTF,TGTGCCAGCAGCAAATGTTTACGACACCACTTCTATGGCTACACCTTC
TRBD1,.,TRBJ1-5,TRBV2,CASSHTTGTGNQPQHF,TGTGCCAGCAGTCACACCACCGGGACAGGCAATCAGCCCCAGCATTTT
TRBD1,.,TRBJ1-1,TRBV12-3/TRBV12-4,CASSTQGDTEAFF,TGTGCCAGCAGTACTCAGGGGGACACTGAAGCTTTCTTT
.,few,TRBJ1-1,TRBV5-4,CASSSGGTEAFF,TGTGCCAGCAGCTCCGGGGGCACTGAAGCTTTCTTT
.,few,TRBJ1-3,TRBV3-1/TRBV3-2,CASSQDLASGNTIYF,TGTGCCAGCAGCCAAGATTTGGCCTCTGGAAACACCATATATTTT
.,.,TRBJ2-2,TRBV5-1,CASSLITSTGELFF,TGCGCCAGCAGCCTTATCACGAGCACCGGGGAGCTGTTTTTT
.,.,TRBJ2-7,TRBV5-4,CASSSTGIYEQYF,TGTGCCAGCAGCTCAACAGGGATCTACGAGCAGTACTTC
.,.,TRBJ1-2,TRBV5-6,CASSLRQTHGYTF,TGTGCCAGCAGCTTGCGGCAGACTCATGGCTACACCTTC
TRBD1,.,TRBJ1-1,TRBV27,CASSVQGSNTEAFF,TGTGCCAGCAGTGTACAGGGGTCGAACACTGAAGCTTTCTTT
.,.,TRBJ1-2,TRBV19,CASSIAGPLGYGYTF,TGTGCCAGTAGTATCGCAGGGCCCCTGGGCTATGGCTACACCTTC
TRBD1,.,TRBJ1-2,TRBV5-1,CASSSKSLQGPDYGYTF,TGCGCCAGCAGCTCCAAATCCTTACAGGGGCCCGACTATGGCTACACCTTC
.,.,TRBJ1-4,TRBV7-4,CASSRWGRSNEKLFF,TGTGCCAGCAGCCGCTGGGGCAGGAGTAATGAAAAACTGTTTTTT
.,once,TRBJ1-6,TRBV15,CATSRGPGALHF,TGTGCCACCAGCAGGGGACCGGGGGCCCTCCACTTT
TRBD1,.,TRBJ2-1,TRBV15,CATSRDLGDRGHNEQFF,TGTGCCACCAGCAGAGATCTCGGGGACAGGGGCCACAATGAGCAGTTCTTC
TRBD1,.,TRBJ1-1,TRBV5-6,CASDRGRNTEAFF,TGTGCCAGCGACAGGGGAAGGAACACTGAAGCTTTCTTT
TRBD1,.,TRBJ1-2,TRBV5-1,CASSLEPGQYGYTF,TGCGCCAGCAGCTTGGAACCGGGACAGTATGGCTACACCTTC
.,.,TRBJ1-2,TRBV16,CASSQLATRDGYTF,TGTGCCAGCAGCCAATTAGCTACCCGGGATGGCTACACCTTC
.,.,TRBJ1-6,TRBV5-4,CASSEERGVSPLHF,TGTGCCAGCAGCGAGGAGCGGGGGGTATCACCCCTCCACTTT
TRBD1,.,TRBJ2-1,TRBV6-6,CASRQDRASYNEQFF,TGTGCCAGCAGACAAGACAGGGCATCCTACAATGAGCAGTTCTTC
TRBD1,.,TRBJ1-2,TRBV19,CASSITQGNYGYTF,TGTGCCAGTAGTATAACACAGGGGAACTATGGCTACACCTTC
.,.,TRBJ2-4,TRBV11-1,CASSLGARQDGNIQYF,TGTGCCAGCAGCTTAGGGGCCCGACAGGATGGAAACATTCAGTACTTC
.,.,TRBJ1-1,TRBV12-3/TRBV12-4,CASARSPEAFF,TGTGCCAGCGCGCGGTCCCCTGAAGCTTTCTTT
.,few,TRBJ1-2,TRBV19,CASSIGSGFNYGYTF,TGTGCCAGTAGTATAGGGTCGGGGTTTAACTATGGCTACACCTTC
.,.,TRBJ2-7,TRBV19,CASSTTTGGYEQYF,TGTGCCAGTAGTACGACAACCGGGGGATACGAGCAGTACTTC
.,.,TRBJ2-3,TRBV5-8,CASSSPDRFIDTQYF,TGTGCCAGCAGCTCCCCTGACAGGTTCATAGATACGCAGTATTTT
.,once,TRBJ1-1,TRBV5-1,CASSLVGENTEAFF,TGCGCCAGCAGCTTGGTCGGGGAGAACACTGAAGCTTTCTTT
.,.,TRBJ1-5,TRBV5-1,CASSLGEGNQPQHF,TGCGCCAGCAGCTTGGGAGAGGGTAATCAGCCCCAGCATTTT
TRBD1,.,TRBJ2-7,TRBV5-6,CASSEDRGEQYF,TGTGCCAGCAGCGAAGACAGGGGGGAGCAGTACTTC
TRBD1,.,TRBJ1-6,TRBV11-2,CASSLAGTGNSPLHF,TGTGCCAGCAGCTTAGCCGGGACAGGGAATTCACCCCTCCACTTT
TRBD1,.,TRBJ1-1,TRBV5-1,CASSPGDSNTEAFF,TGCGCCAGCAGCCCTGGGGACAGCAACACTGAAGCTTTCTTT